The entry that follows covers one T cell receptor (beta chain) sequence. This CDR3 contains 17 residues. CDR1 SGHNT and CDR2 YYREEE come from the germline V gene (reference sequence). V lost 4 bases to trimming and J lost 4 bases; unmatched junction nucleotides: 9. This sample is part of a study of blood T cell repertoires in COVID-19. Study information: The United States, Italy and Spain were the sources of the acute and convalescent COVID-19 samples.

Recovered status in Cohort 3 required two negative PCRs, clearance, or symptom resolution. Authors' methods: Amplification from reference gene primers served as the basis for estimated nucleated cell counts. Generated by immunoSEQ multiplex PCR, the TCRdb table keeps only in-frame clones and is missing some. V and J calls and clone size are those listed in that table; D and trimming were worked out from the DNA. Here the sample spans about 320,000 clones, approximately 91% being singletons. Sequenced input: PBMCs or T cells enriched from blood (not recorded which). The chain carries TRBV5-4 and TRBJ2-6; 9 bases agree with TRBD1. This sequence originates from a man between 60 and 75 years old who had recovered from COVID-19. Written as DNA, the CDR3 is TGTGCCAGCAGCACGGGACAGGGATCGGGAGGGGCCAACGTCCTGACTTTC. It yields the protein CASSTGQGSGGANVLTF.